Below, one T cell receptor (beta chain) is given with its context. Antigen unknown. The source of the sample is a study of blood T cells in healthy people across ages. Study-level points and caveats: As naive T cell percentage varied, TCR beta diversity correlated strongly with it.

This CDR3 is built from 15 residues. Trimming took 2 bases from V and 7 from J, leaving 19 bases between them. Per the germline V gene, CDR1 is SGDLS and CDR2 is YYNGEE. A sample-barcoded 5' primer and a J-beta primer mix were used in a second PCR of about 7 to 12 cycles. From the 5' RACE reads, TCRdb called clonotypes with MiXCR, one entry per CDR3 protein. The data show about 810,000 distinct CDR3 sequences, 35% to 40% seen once. This sequence originates from a man aged 18 to 30 in good health. Sequences were obtained from blood. The rearrangement links TRBV9 to TRBJ2-7; D is possibly TRBD2 (5 bases). CDR3 amino acids: CASSVGNGFQKEQYF. CDR3 coding DNA: TGTGCCAGCAGCGTCGGGAATGGGTTTCAGAAGGAGCAGTACTTC.